The T cell receptor (beta chain) described here comes from a study of blood T cell repertoires in COVID-19. About the study: Acute and convalescent COVID-19 samples came from the United States, Italy and Spain.

Residents of 24 US areas, aged roughly 18 to 95 years, made up the participants. Cohorts were based on clinical histories the participants reported. Study processing details: Counts of nucleated cells, estimated from reference gene primer amplification, were obtained. The repertoire was sequenced with immunoSEQ multiplex PCR; TCRdb's copy has only in-frame clones and lacks some. That table gives V, J and clone size, and the DNA gave D and trimming. The repertoire includes under 300,000 clones, about nine tenths of them detected once, and 2.3% sits in the top ten. This receptor was identified in a woman between 35 and 50 years old with acute COVID-19. The sequenced material came from PBMCs or T cells enriched from blood (not recorded which).

Written as DNA, the CDR3 is TGTGCCAGCAGCCAAGGCCAACAGTTTCGGTCACCCCTCCACTTT. Residues: CASSQGQQFRSPLHF. The chain links TRBV3-1 (or the pseudogene TRBV3-2) to TRBJ1-6, with D hard to call. This CDR3 comprises 15 residues. V gave up 1 base and J gave up 10 bases, with 14 bases separating them. The germline V gene has CDR1 LGHDT and CDR2 YNNKEL (reference sequence).